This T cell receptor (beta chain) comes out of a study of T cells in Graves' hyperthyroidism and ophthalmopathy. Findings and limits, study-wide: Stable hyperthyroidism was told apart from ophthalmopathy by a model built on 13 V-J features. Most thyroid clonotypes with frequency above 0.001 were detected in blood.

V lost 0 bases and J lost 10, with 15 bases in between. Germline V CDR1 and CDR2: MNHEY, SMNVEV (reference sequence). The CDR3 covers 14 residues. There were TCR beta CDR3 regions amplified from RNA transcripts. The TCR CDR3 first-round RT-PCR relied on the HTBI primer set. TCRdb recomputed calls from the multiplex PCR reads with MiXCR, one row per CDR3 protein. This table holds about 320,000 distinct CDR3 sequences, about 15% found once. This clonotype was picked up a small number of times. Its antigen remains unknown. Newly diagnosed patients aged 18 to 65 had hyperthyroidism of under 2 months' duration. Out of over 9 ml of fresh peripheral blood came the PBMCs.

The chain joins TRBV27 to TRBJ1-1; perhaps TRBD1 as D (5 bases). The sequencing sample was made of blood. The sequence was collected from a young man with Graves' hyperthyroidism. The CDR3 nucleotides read TGTGCCAGCAGTTTATCGAGGGGAGGGTTTGCAGCTTTCTTT. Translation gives CASSLSRGGFAAFF.